Each of the 18 T cell receptor beta chains below was sequenced from the same sample in a study of T cell responses to AZD1222 COVID-19 vaccine. Measured with immunoSEQ multiplex PCR; TCRdb has only the in-frame clones, and not every one. Of some 110,000 clones detected, approximately 90% appear once; the ten largest clones hold roughly 2.6%. Sequencing used peripheral blood, obtained on day 0 of AZD1222 vaccination. Receptor source: an adult in good health.

The chain joins TRBV18 to TRBJ1-1, with 8 bases identical to TRBD1. V lost 5 bases, J lost 11 bases, and 19 bases stayed unmatched. Per the germline V gene, CDR1 is KGHSH and CDR2 is LQKENI. The CDR3 sequence is 16 residues long. The CDR3 DNA sequence: TGTGCCAGCTCAATTGGGGCCGGACAGGGAATGTCAAGGGCTTTCTTT. Amino acid sequence: CASSIGAGQGMSRAFF.

The count of this clone is one. The rearrangement uses TRBV13 and TRBJ2-7, with 10 bases that match TRBD2. Germline CDR1 and CDR2: PRHDT and FYEKMQ (reference sequence). The length of the CDR3 is 15 residues. Trimming cost V 3 bases and J 5 bases; bases outside gene matches: 7. Here the CDR3 DNA reads TGTGCCAGCAGCTTCCTAGCGGGAGTTCGCGACGAGCAGTACTTC. It is translated as CASSFLAGVRDEQYF.

V and J are TRBV11-3 and TRBJ2-1; D possibly uses TRBD1 or TRBD2 (5 bases each). Trimming cost V 3 bases and J 5 bases, with 14 bases left between them. This CDR3 comprises 15 residues. Germline lookup yields CDR1 SGHNT and CDR2 YENEEA. CDR3 protein: CASSFFPGTDNEQFF. DNA of the CDR3: TGTGCCAGCAGCTTTTTCCCAGGGACCGACAATGAGCAGTTCTTC.

The gene calls are TRBV4-2 and TRBJ1-4; no clear D. The ends were cut back, 4 bases at V and 0 bases at J, with 9 bases in the middle. Germline lookup yields CDR1 LGHNA and CDR2 YNFKEQ. The CDR3 length is 15 residues. CDR3 sequence (DNA): TGTGCCAGCAGCCCAGGACCGACAACTAATGAAAAACTGTTTTTT. Its translation is CASSPGPTTNEKLFF.

CDR3 sequence: CASSQVILSGGNQPQHF. The DNA for the CDR3 is TGTGCCAGCAGCCAAGTTATTTTGTCGGGCGGCAATCAGCCCCAGCATTTT. V usage is TRBV3-1 (or the pseudogene TRBV3-2) and J usage is TRBJ1-5; D unclear. The CDR3 covers 17 residues. Germline CDR1 LGHDT, CDR2 YNNKEL (reference sequence). The V end lost 1 base, the J end lost 2 bases, and 15 bases lay between the germline ends.

This chain connects TRBV5-1 to TRBJ1-2, with D hard to call. Germline V gene lookup returns CDR1 SGHRS and CDR2 YFSETQ. Trimming stripped 0 bases from V and 1 base from J, with 13 bases between. The length of the CDR3 is 16 residues. CDR3 sequence (DNA): TGCGCCAGCAGCTTGGGATTGGCAGACTATAACTATGGCTACACCTTC. This translates into CASSLGLADYNYGYTF.

The chain is built from TRBV5-6 and TRBJ2-5; D gene unclear. The CDR3 extends over 16 amino acids. Germline assignment: CDR1 SGHDT and CDR2 YYEEEE. V lost 1 base, J lost 2 bases, and 15 bases lay in between. The CDR3 nucleotides are TGTGCCAGCAGCTTGAGGACGTTGACGGAGCAAGAGACCCAGTACTTC. This gives the protein CASSLRTLTEQETQYF.

V and J are TRBV28 and TRBJ2-7; D might be TRBD2 (5 bases). The germline CDR1 and CDR2 sequences are MDHEN and SYDVKM. Trimming pared 6 bases from V and 5 bases from J, leaving 20 bases between. The CDR3 runs to 15 residues. CDR3 amino acids: CASSRPREGMHEQYF. In DNA, the CDR3 is TGTGCCAGCAGCCGCCCGAGGGAAGGGATGCACGAGCAGTACTTC.

The chain joins TRBV18 to TRBJ1-5, with D possibly being TRBD1 (5 bases). This CDR3 has 15 amino acids. Trimming stripped 3 bases from V and 2 bases from J, with 11 bases between. Germline V lookup: CDR1 KGHSH, CDR2 LQKENI. The chain's CDR3 is CASSPHRSGNQPQHF. CDR3 coding DNA: TGTGCCAGCTCACCTCACAGGAGTGGCAATCAGCCCCAGCATTTT.

The rearrangement uses TRBV24-1 and TRBJ2-2; TRBD1 matches 8 bases. This CDR3 has 14 residues. Germline V gene sequence: CDR1 KGHDR, CDR2 SFDVKD. V shed 7 bases and J 7 bases; nucleotides not matched to a gene: 7. In nucleotides, the CDR3 is TGTGCCACCAGAGAGACAGGGGAGGACGGGGAGCTGTTTTTT. The encoded protein is CATRETGEDGELFF.

V is TRBV28 and J is TRBJ1-2, with TRBD1 identical over 7 bases. The V gene end was trimmed by 3 bases and the J gene end by 2 bases; junction bases not matched to a gene: 3. CDR3 length: 14 residues. Germline CDR1 is MDHEN and CDR2 is SYDVKM. CDR3 in DNA: TGTGCCAGCAGTTTCGGGACAGCAAACTATGGCTACACCTTC. Amino acid sequence: CASSFGTANYGYTF.

This clone was seen a single time. The chain has TRBV7-2 and TRBJ1-5; the D is unclear. CDR1 is SGHTA, CDR2 FQGNSA, per germline. CDR3 length: 13 amino acids. Trimming took off 5 bases at V and 7 bases at J, with 12 bases between the two ends. The DNA of the CDR3 is TGTGCCAGCAGCCCCTCATTTGGGCAGCCCCAGCATTTT. Its protein is CASSPSFGQPQHF. The full variable domain, with the rest looked up from reference TRBV7-2 and TRBJ1-5, is GAGVSQSPSNKVTEKGKDVELRCDPISGHTALYWYRQSLGQGLEFLIYFQGNSAPDKSGLPSDRFSAERTGGSVSTLTIQRTQQEDSAVYLCASSPSFGQPQHFGDGTRLSIL.

V gene TRBV10-3 combines with J gene TRBJ1-6; no definite D call. V was clipped by 2 bases and J by 0 bases, with 11 bases between them. Germline V gene sequence: CDR1 ENHRY, CDR2 SYGVKD. This CDR3 contains 17 residues. CDR3 DNA sequence: TGTGCCATCAGTGAGACGGGCCAAACCTCCTATAATTCACCCCTCCACTTT. Amino acid sequence: CAISETGQTSYNSPLHF.

This chain links TRBV21-1 with TRBJ2-2; the D call of TRBD2 is as the table states it, not checked on the DNA. TRBV21-1 is annotated as a pseudogene. The CDR3 consists of 17 residues. The CDR3 loop reads CASGKRLAGSNTGELFF. DNA for the CDR3: TGTGCCAGCGGCAAGCGGCTAGCGGGTTCGAACACCGGGGAGCTGTTTTTT.

This chain uses TRBV25-1 with TRBJ1-1, with D perhaps matching TRBD1 (5 bases). The CDR3 has 13 amino acids. Per germline, CDR1 MGHDK and CDR2 SYGVNS. The V and J ends lost 6 bases and 1 base respectively, with 9 bases between them. Here the CDR3 reads CASRNQGNTEAFF. CDR3 bases: TGTGCCAGCAGAAATCAGGGGAACACTGAAGCTTTCTTT.

The chain uses TRBV7-8 and TRBJ1-1; D is unclear. Germline loops: CDR1 SGHVS, CDR2 FQNEAQ. The CDR3 contains 14 residues. Deletions cut 5 bases from V and 0 bases from J, with 10 bases between. CDR3 amino acids: CASSRLNMNTEAFF. CDR3 in DNA: TGTGCCAGCAGCCGTCTTAACATGAACACTGAAGCTTTCTTT.

The chain recombines TRBV5-5 with TRBJ1-2; no clear D gene. The CDR3 contains 14 residues. Germline assignment: CDR1 SGHKS and CDR2 YYEKEE (reference sequence). Trimming stripped 2 bases from V and 3 bases from J, with 11 bases between. The DNA for the CDR3 is TGTGCCAGCAGCTTACCAGACGCAGACTATGGCTACACCTTC. Its protein product is CASSLPDADYGYTF.

The chain combines TRBV23-1 with TRBJ2-7; D is unclear. TRBV23-1 is treated as an ORF (open reading frame) with a function not yet certain. CDR3 size: 13 residues. V lost 8 bases, J lost 0 bases, and 11 bases lay in between. CDR3 in DNA: TGCGCCAGCGGTCCTATCGGCTCCTACGAGCAGTACTTC. It specifies CASGPIGSYEQYF.